This is a list of T cell receptor beta chains from one sample in a study of spatial heterogeneity in lung cancer. Each CDR3 protein gets one entry after TCRdb re-called the 5' RACE reads with MiXCR. Counted here are under 25,000 distinct CDR3 sequences, 7% occurring once; the ten biggest clones make up about 13%. The sample here was PBMCs, taken at surgery. Receptors were obtained from a male donor with early-stage non-small cell lung cancer. Each CDR3 is given with its conserved first and last residue. The order of the fields is D gene, J gene, clone size, V gene, CDR3 protein, CDR3 DNA. The D gene is left open where the match is weak. Clone size, where shown, is once, few, many, or a class for clones that have expanded.

D gene: NA
J gene: TRBJ2-1
clone size: many
V gene: TRBV9
CDR3 protein: CASSVGSLPNNEQFF
CDR3 DNA: TGTGCCAGCAGCGTAGGGTCCCTGCCGAACAATGAGCAGTTCTTC

D gene: TRBD1
J gene: TRBJ2-2
clone size: few
V gene: TRBV6-6
CDR3 protein: CASSRQGRLFF
CDR3 DNA: TGTGCCAGCAGTCGACAGGGAAGGCTGTTTTTT

D gene: NA
J gene: TRBJ2-5
clone size: many
V gene: TRBV5-1
CDR3 protein: CASSPGRQETQYF
CDR3 DNA: TGCGCCAGCAGCCCCGGTAGGCAAGAGACCCAGTACTTC

D gene: NA
J gene: TRBJ1-1
clone size: many
V gene: TRBV7-2
CDR3 protein: CASSPQSGPTEAFF
CDR3 DNA: TGTGCCAGCAGCCCTCAGTCAGGGCCCACTGAAGCTTTCTTT

D gene: NA
J gene: TRBJ2-5
clone size: NA
V gene: TRBV9
CDR3 protein: CASSVGSHSQETQYF
CDR3 DNA: TGTGCCAGCAGCGTAGGGTCCCACTCACAAGAGACCCAGTACTTC

D gene: TRBD2
J gene: TRBJ2-1
clone size: few
V gene: TRBV10-3
CDR3 protein: CAITPSGGTGNEQFF
CDR3 DNA: TGTGCCATCACTCCTAGCGGGGGAACGGGCAATGAGCAGTTCTTC

D gene: TRBD2
J gene: TRBJ2-1
clone size: many
V gene: TRBV10-3
CDR3 protein: CAISDFGRVSNEQFF
CDR3 DNA: TGTGCCATCAGTGATTTCGGGAGGGTGAGCAATGAGCAGTTCTTC

D gene: NA
J gene: TRBJ1-3
clone size: NA
V gene: TRBV6-6
CDR3 protein: CASNYGGKGGNTIYF
CDR3 DNA: TGTGCCAGCAACTACGGGGGAAAAGGGGGAAACACCATATATTTT

D gene: NA
J gene: TRBJ2-3
clone size: many
V gene: TRBV29-1
CDR3 protein: CSVEKGSADTQYF
CDR3 DNA: TGCAGCGTTGAAAAGGGGAGCGCAGATACGCAGTATTTT

D gene: TRBD2
J gene: TRBJ2-5
clone size: few
V gene: TRBV2
CDR3 protein: CASSGQVETSGRPQETQYF
CDR3 DNA: TGTGCCAGCAGCGGACAGGTAGAGACTAGCGGGAGACCCCAAGAGACCCAGTACTTC

D gene: NA
J gene: TRBJ2-5
clone size: many
V gene: TRBV5-5
CDR3 protein: CASSLIALSQETQYF
CDR3 DNA: TGTGCCAGCAGCTTAATAGCTCTCTCGCAAGAGACCCAGTACTTC

D gene: NA
J gene: TRBJ1-6
clone size: NA
V gene: TRBV5-6
CDR3 protein: CASSWDQLLEISPLHF
CDR3 DNA: TGTGCCAGCAGCTGGGACCAACTACTTGAAATTTCACCCCTCCACTTT

D gene: TRBD2
J gene: TRBJ2-1
clone size: many
V gene: TRBV12-3/TRBV12-4
CDR3 protein: CASRKREGEQEQFF
CDR3 DNA: TGTGCCAGCAGGAAGCGGGAGGGGGAGCAGGAGCAGTTCTTC

D gene: TRBD2
J gene: TRBJ2-1
clone size: medium-sized
V gene: TRBV30
CDR3 protein: CAWSSAGDNEQFF
CDR3 DNA: TGTGCCTGGAGCTCAGCGGGAGACAATGAGCAGTTCTTC

D gene: NA
J gene: TRBJ2-3
clone size: NA
V gene: TRBV24-1
CDR3 protein: CATSDIAGARDTQYF
CDR3 DNA: TGTGCCACCAGTGACATTGCAGGGGCCCGAGATACGCAGTATTTT

D gene: TRBD1
J gene: TRBJ2-5
clone size: many
V gene: TRBV12-3/TRBV12-4
CDR3 protein: CASSLFSDHRGETQYF
CDR3 DNA: TGTGCCAGCAGTCTTTTCTCCGACCACAGGGGAGAGACCCAGTACTTC